The rows below give T cell receptor beta chains drawn from one sample of a study of cytomegalovirus exposure and HLA in healthy donors. Clones were sequenced by immunoSEQ multiplex PCR, and TCRdb holds only the in-frame ones, with some missing. The data contain about 240,000 clones, 82% of them singletons. The sequenced sample consisted of PBMCs. The receptor source for this set is a middle-aged woman in good health and CMV-seropositive. The conserved cysteine and the conserved F or W are not part of the CDR3 here.

v_call cdr3_aa
TRBV18 ASSPRREAYEQY
TRBV6-1 ASIFGKLNYGYT
TRBV4-2 ASSQDLARYQYEQY
TRBV7-2 ASSLGGGTEAF
TRBV4-1 ASSRGESGAYNEQF
TRBV2 ASSITENYGYT
TRBV10-3 AISEGGHGYT
TRBV28 ASSSASGRSLDEQY
TRBV5-6 ASSLEVKGPSGNTIY
TRBV10-3 AISDNYYGYT
TRBV18 ASSPVSGQGLVNTEAF
TRBV9 ASSVATGATEAF
TRBV5-6 ASSKSGRSYNEQF
TRBV4-3 ASSQELFGGGSEQY
TRBV11-3 ASSLTPTGQPQH